A selection of T cell receptor beta chains follows, all from one sample in a study of blood T cell repertoires in COVID-19. Sequencing was performed with immunoSEQ multiplex PCR; in TCRdb, only in-frame clones are kept and a portion is missing. The sample carries about 180,000 clones, 70% to 90% recorded once. The sequencing sample was made of peripheral blood. All receptors derive from a woman aged 45-59 years with COVID-19, enrolled during active disease. The CDR3 runs from the conserved cysteine through the conserved F or W. The D gene is left open where the match is weak. Size tells how often a clone was seen (once, few, many) or the class of an expanded clone, and some rows leave it out.

CASRGDRTTTGELFF,TRBJ2-2,-,15,TRBD1,TRBV2
CASSYYGSPGNTIYF,TRBJ1-3,few,15,-,TRBV6-5
CASSLGSGAQGEQYF,TRBJ2-7,-,15,TRBD1,TRBV7-2
CASSLVEGPYEQYF,TRBJ2-7,-,14,-,TRBV7-9
CASSLQSGANVLTF,TRBJ2-6,-,14,-,TRBV28
CASSPMTGNTDTQYF,TRBJ2-3,-,15,-,TRBV27
CASRDRGLDEQFF,TRBJ2-1,-,13,TRBD1,TRBV6-6
CASSLGTGSYEQYF,TRBJ2-7,once,14,TRBD1,TRBV3-1/TRBV3-2
CASRAPVGRAYEQYF,TRBJ2-7,few,15,TRBD2,TRBV6-5
CASSSIRGNTEAFF,TRBJ1-1,few,14,-,TRBV11-2
CAWSVRGLLSEAFF,TRBJ1-1,-,14,TRBD1,TRBV30
CASTGGTDTQYF,TRBJ2-3,-,12,-,TRBV2
CASSLYDRTAYEQYF,TRBJ2-7,few,15,-,TRBV5-6
CSVTGTSDSYNEQFF,TRBJ2-1,-,15,TRBD2,TRBV29-1
CASSSGQGSTEAFF,TRBJ1-1,few,14,TRBD1,TRBV11-2
CASSSKYEQYF,TRBJ2-7,-,11,-,TRBV5-1
CASSWGQGNTPNRGQPQHF,TRBJ1-5,-,19,TRBD1,TRBV28
CASSYGGALGYTF,TRBJ1-2,-,13,-,TRBV6-2/TRBV6-3
CASSPRTDENTIYF,TRBJ1-3,-,14,-,TRBV7-9
CASSSGGLAVTDTQYF,TRBJ2-3,-,16,-,TRBV11-2
CASSPGTAGGGYTF,TRBJ1-2,-,14,TRBD1,TRBV18
CASLRSGGADTQYF,TRBJ2-3,-,14,TRBD2,TRBV7-9
CASSPGGWSNQPQHF,TRBJ1-5,-,15,-,TRBV6-2/TRBV6-3
CASSFPTGKDTEAFF,TRBJ1-1,-,15,TRBD1,TRBV5-1
CASSLLALETQYF,TRBJ2-5,-,13,-,TRBV7-9
CATSDSTKEGYNEQFF,TRBJ2-1,-,16,-,TRBV24-1
CASSQDLSVLYSETQYF,TRBJ2-5,-,17,-,TRBV3-1/TRBV3-2
CASSPLWRGALSTQYF,TRBJ2-3,few,16,TRBD2,TRBV28
CASSKVGTGIETQYF,TRBJ2-5,-,15,-,TRBV21-1
CASSKGGTGPDEQYF,TRBJ2-7,-,15,TRBD1,TRBV5-1
CASSLGRGNLAYEQYF,TRBJ2-7,-,16,-,TRBV5-4
CASSDGGGRYTDTQYF,TRBJ2-3,-,16,TRBD2,TRBV10-1
CASSQEGQAGGDTQYF,TRBJ2-3,-,16,TRBD1,TRBV3-1/TRBV3-2
CASRAGGNTIYF,TRBJ1-3,few,12,-,TRBV19
CASSRDPTGINTGELFF,TRBJ2-2,-,17,-,TRBV3-1/TRBV3-2
CASSYSGGGEKLFF,TRBJ1-4,-,14,-,TRBV6-5
CASSLVGGGSTEAFF,TRBJ1-1,-,15,-,TRBV7-2
CASSPPGANTGELFF,TRBJ2-2,-,15,-,TRBV7-9
CASRVDRDEVYEQYF,TRBJ2-7,-,15,TRBD1,TRBV2
CASSLGANPGEAFF,TRBJ1-1,-,14,-,TRBV28
CASSPSVGGGSPLHF,TRBJ1-6,-,15,-,TRBV7-3
CASSQAGFRTPDMNTEAFF,TRBJ1-1,-,19,-,TRBV4-3
CASSQDIWAGNTETQYF,TRBJ2-5,-,17,-,TRBV4-1
CASSTTGYEQYF,TRBJ2-7,-,12,-,TRBV18
CASIPVRVGEQFF,TRBJ2-1,-,13,-,TRBV3-1/TRBV3-2